The 10 T cell receptor beta chains in this list originate from one sample, sequenced in a study of T-cell reconstitution after alpha-beta-depleted transplantation in children. Unique molecular identifiers were incorporated into the prepared TCRbeta library. In TCRdb, the PCR reads were re-called with MiXCR into one record per CDR3 protein. The table includes approximately 190,000 distinct CDR3 sequences, 5.5% to 7% detected once. Sample: PBMCs, taken before TCRalphabeta/CD19-depleted stem cell transplant. The receptors here all came from a girl in the first two years of life with combined immunodeficiency, due to receive a stem cell transplant.

This clonotype was counted many times. The V and J genes are TRBV11-3 and TRBJ2-1; perhaps TRBD1 as D (5 bases). This CDR3 has 12 residues. Germline assignment: CDR1 SGHNT and CDR2 YENEEA. The germline V and J ends were trimmed by 8 bases and 6 bases, with 11 bases remaining between them. The DNA for the CDR3 is TGTGCCAGCTCCCAGGGTGCCAATGAGCAGTTCTTC. This codes for CASSQGANEQFF.

A few counts support this clonotype. The chain joins TRBV7-8 to TRBJ1-1, with 8 nucleotides matching TRBD1. V gave up 5 bases and J gave up 6 bases; unmatched junction bases: 8. CDR3 size: 14 residues. Germline CDR1 reads SGHVS; CDR2 reads FQNEAQ. The CDR3 sequence: CASSSDRGRSEAFF. In DNA, the CDR3 is TGTGCCAGCAGCAGTGACAGGGGTCGGTCTGAAGCTTTCTTT.

This clonotype was counted at least ten times. The rearrangement uses TRBV7-6 and TRBJ2-7; D gene ambiguous. V was pared by 0 bases and J by 2 bases, with 5 bases between. CDR1 and CDR2 (germline): SGHVS, FNYEAQ. The length of the CDR3 is 13 residues. The CDR3 DNA is TGTGCCAGCAGCTTAGCCTCTACCTACGAGCAGTACTTC. Amino acids: CASSLASTYEQYF.

In this sample, this clonotype turned up many times. The chain couples TRBV7-6 to TRBJ2-7; D might be TRBD1 (7 bases). The CDR3 is 14 residues long. Germline assignment: CDR1 SGHVS and CDR2 FNYEAQ. Trimming left V 5 bases short and J 3 bases short, with 14 bases between. The CDR3 sequence: CASSLYRGGYEQYF. For the CDR3, the DNA is TGTGCCAGCAGCCTCTACAGGGGAGGCTACGAGCAGTACTTC.

This clonotype was counted at least ten times. V and J are TRBV4-1 and TRBJ2-2; D is unclear. The ends were cut back, 0 bases at V and 0 bases at J, with 8 bases in the middle. Per the germline V gene, CDR1 is MGHRA and CDR2 is YSYEKL. CDR3 length: 16 residues. The CDR3 DNA sequence: TGCGCCAGCAGCCAAGATGGGTTCGCGAACACCGGGGAGCTGTTTTTT. Its translation: CASSQDGFANTGELFF.

At least ten counts were recorded for this clonotype. The chain couples TRBV7-9 to TRBJ2-5; D not certain. V was cut by 4 bases and J by 5 bases, with 14 bases left in between. Germline V lookup: CDR1 SEHNR, CDR2 FQNEAQ (reference sequence). The length of the CDR3 is 14 residues. This chain's CDR3 is CASSWVLSAETQYF. In nucleotides, the CDR3 is TGTGCCAGCAGCTGGGTTTTATCCGCGGAGACCCAGTACTTC.

In this sample, this clonotype turned up many times. The rearrangement links TRBV29-1 to TRBJ1-2; 9 positions agree with TRBD1. There are 13 residues in the CDR3. V dropped 2 bases and J dropped 6; count of bases not matched to a gene: 4. Germline values: CDR1 SQVTM, CDR2 ANQGSEA. CDR3 nucleotide sequence: TGCAGCGTTGAAAAGGGGACAGGGAATGGCTACACCTTC. Translated: CSVEKGTGNGYTF. Together with reference TRBV29-1 and TRBJ1-2, the CDR3 gives the full variable domain: SAVISQKPSRDICQRGTSLTIQCQVDSQVTMMFWYRQQPGQSLTLIATANQGSEATYESGFVIDKFPISRPNLTFSTLTVSNMSPEDSSIYLCSVEKGTGNGYTFGSGTRLTVV.

This clonotype was seen at least ten times. The chain is built from TRBV7-2 and TRBJ2-7, with D perhaps matching TRBD1 (5 bases). Trimming removed 1 base at V and 7 bases at J, with 20 bases between. The CDR3 length is 16 residues. Germline loops: CDR1 SGHTA, CDR2 FQGNSA. The CDR3, as DNA: TGTGCCAGCAGCTTAGTGGCAGGGAACGAGTGGTTAGAGCAGTACTTC. Protein: CASSLVAGNEWLEQYF.

This clonotype was observed at least ten times. This chain joins TRBV9 and TRBJ2-1; maybe TRBD2 (5 bases). This CDR3 has 18 residues. Germline V lookup: CDR1 SGDLS, CDR2 YYNGEE. With 1 base removed from V and 0 bases from J, the gap between germline ends came to 17 bases. For the CDR3, the DNA is TGTGCCAGCAGCGTAAACCCCGGCCGGGGTCACTCCTACAATGAGCAGTTCTTC. It translates to CASSVNPGRGHSYNEQFF.

This clonotype was picked up a small number of times. The rearrangement joins TRBV7-9 to TRBJ1-4; tentative D call: TRBD1 (5 bases). Germline-derived CDR1 and CDR2 are SEHNR and FQNEAQ (reference sequence). V was shortened by 5 bases and J by 4 bases, with 11 bases between the two germline ends. CDR3 size: 14 residues. The CDR3 is CASSPTAFNEKLFF. CDR3 sequence (DNA): TGTGCCAGCAGCCCGACAGCCTTTAATGAAAAACTGTTTTTT. The full variable domain, with the rest looked up from reference TRBV7-9 and TRBJ1-4, is DTGVSQNPRHKITKRGQNVTFRCDPISEHNRLYWYRQTLGQGPEFLTYFQNEAQLEKSRLLSDRFSAERPKGSFSTLEIQRTEQGDSAMYLCASSPTAFNEKLFFGSGTQLSVL.